These 2 T cell receptor beta chains were sequenced from one sample in a study of beta chain features in type 1 diabetes. TCRB transcripts that were expressed got sequenced, as all of the isolated RNA had been reverse transcribed. Produced via immunoSEQ multiplex PCR; TCRdb's table is partial and in-frame only. The table lists 500,000 to 850,000 clones, over 12% of them singletons, with approximately 0.043% in the top ten. Their cognate antigens are unknown. Regarding the study as a whole: Across all four CD4+ subsets, people with type 1 diabetes showed modestly shorter TCRB CDR3s.

Sequencing input: naive CD4+ T cells from blood. The receptors here all came from a young man with type 1 diabetes.

Only a few counts were recorded for this clone. This chain links TRBV30 with TRBJ1-1; 9 bases align to TRBD1. The V and J ends lost 0 bases and 5 bases, in that order; junction bases with no gene match: 10. CDR3 size: 16 residues. Germline-derived CDR1 and CDR2 are GTSNPN and SVGIG (reference sequence). CDR3 in amino acids: CAWSVSRTGEMTEAFF. The CDR3 DNA reads as TGTGCCTGGAGTGTATCCCGGACAGGGGAAATGACTGAAGCTTTCTTT.

CDR3 DNA: TGTGCCATTGGGACTAGCGGGACGGGCACAGATACGCAGTATTTT. Translation gives CAIGTSGTGTDTQYF. This rearrangement joins TRBV10-3 to TRBJ2-3, with TRBD2 identical over 13 bases. After removal of 9 bases from V and 1 base from J, the junction contained 4 bases not matched to a gene. CDR1 and CDR2 from the germline V gene are ENHRY and SYGVKD. The CDR3 runs to 15 residues.